The clone carrying this T cell receptor beta chain was found once. Its antigen is undetermined. The data were obtained in a study of T cells in Graves' hyperthyroidism and ophthalmopathy. Study in general: Before any treatment, at initial diagnosis, peripheral blood was collected. Study-wide points: Through a model of 13 V-J features, ophthalmopathy was separated from stable hyperthyroidism.

The CDR3 is made up of 13 amino acids. CDR1 and CDR2 from the germline V gene are SGHDN and FVKESK. The ends were cut back, 0 bases at V and 3 bases at J, with 6 bases in the middle. An approximately 10 ml volume of fresh peripheral blood provided the PBMCs. From RNA transcripts, TCR beta CDR3 regions were amplified. Using the HTBI primer set, a first-round RT-PCR was run on the TCR CDR3. TCRdb re-called the multiplex PCR reads with MiXCR, one entry per CDR3 protein. The sample has more than 300,000 distinct CDR3 sequences; approximately 15% are singletons. The rearrangement links TRBV14 to TRBJ2-7, with D tentatively TRBD2 (5 bases). The sample taken for sequencing was blood. This sequence originates from a woman aged 30 to 39 with Graves' hyperthyroidism. The CDR3: CASSQELGYEQYF. The CDR3 nucleotides are TGTGCCAGCAGCCAAGAACTAGGCTACGAGCAGTACTTC. Supplemented by reference TRBV14 and TRBJ2-7, the full variable domain reads EAGVTQFPSHSVIEKGQTVTLRCDPISGHDNLYWYRRVMGKEIKFLLHFVKESKQDESGMPNNRFLAERTGGTYSTLKVQPAELEDSGVYFCASSQELGYEQYFGPGTRLTVT.